Listed below are T cell receptor beta chains from one sample, sequenced in a study of vaccination and CD4 T cells after COVID-19. A single record per CDR3 protein comes from TCRdb applying MiXCR to the PCR reads. The sample lists about 14,000 distinct CDR3 sequences, around 45% occurring once. Their antigens are not known. The sample taken for sequencing was cultured CD4+ T cells from blood. The source of these receptors is a human donor with COVID-19. Each CDR3 is given with its conserved first and last residue. The D gene is left open where the match is weak. Clone size appears in some rows only: once, few, many, or a class for an expanded clone.

V gene: TRBV12-3/TRBV12-4; D gene: TRBD1; clone size: .; J gene: TRBJ1-1; CDR3 DNA: TGTGCCAGCAGTTGGGGACAGGGGTACACTGAAGCTTTCTTT; CDR3 protein: CASSWGQGYTEAFF
V gene: TRBV5-1; D gene: TRBD2; clone size: .; J gene: TRBJ2-5; CDR3 DNA: TGCGCCAGCAGCTTGGCTAGCGGGGGGGCCACGGAGACCCAGTACTTC; CDR3 protein: CASSLASGGATETQYF
V gene: TRBV7-9; D gene: .; clone size: .; J gene: TRBJ1-2; CDR3 DNA: TGTGCCAGCAGCTTACACACCACAACGGACTATGGCTACACCTTC; CDR3 protein: CASSLHTTTDYGYTF
V gene: TRBV11-3; D gene: .; clone size: few; J gene: TRBJ1-2; CDR3 DNA: TGTGCCAGCAGCTCGGGCGCTCAGGGTGGCTACACCTTC; CDR3 protein: CASSSGAQGGYTF
V gene: TRBV28; D gene: .; clone size: .; J gene: TRBJ1-5; CDR3 DNA: TGTGCCACCCTCAAGCCGGACTACAATCAGCCCCAGCATTTT; CDR3 protein: CATLKPDYNQPQHF
V gene: TRBV20-1; D gene: .; clone size: .; J gene: TRBJ1-1; CDR3 DNA: TGCAGTGCTAGAACGGGGGGCGGGAACACTGAAGCTTTCTTT; CDR3 protein: CSARTGGGNTEAFF
V gene: TRBV20-1; D gene: .; clone size: .; J gene: TRBJ1-3; CDR3 DNA: TGCAGTGCTCGGCGGGGGGCAAGTGGAAACACCATATATTTT; CDR3 protein: CSARRGASGNTIYF
V gene: TRBV19; D gene: .; clone size: .; J gene: TRBJ2-1; CDR3 DNA: TGTGCCAGTAGTACAAGTTCCCAGGGGTCCCTGAACAATGAGCAGTTCTTC; CDR3 protein: CASSTSSQGSLNNEQFF
V gene: TRBV15; D gene: TRBD2; clone size: .; J gene: TRBJ2-1; CDR3 DNA: TGTGCCACCAGCAGAGTCACGGGGGGGTACAATGAGCAGTTCTTC; CDR3 protein: CATSRVTGGYNEQFF
V gene: TRBV7-8; D gene: .; clone size: few; J gene: TRBJ1-1; CDR3 DNA: TGTGCCAGCAGCCAAGTAGGGTCCGGGGCTGAAGCTTTCTTT; CDR3 protein: CASSQVGSGAEAFF
V gene: TRBV7-9; D gene: TRBD2; clone size: .; J gene: TRBJ2-1; CDR3 DNA: TGTGCCAGCAGCCAGCTAGCGGGTTACCCCAATGAGCAGTTCTTC; CDR3 protein: CASSQLAGYPNEQFF
V gene: TRBV7-8; D gene: TRBD1; clone size: once; J gene: TRBJ2-7; CDR3 DNA: TGTGCCAGCAGCTTAGGGGACAGGGACTACGAGCAGTACTTC; CDR3 protein: CASSLGDRDYEQYF
V gene: TRBV5-4; D gene: TRBD1; clone size: .; J gene: TRBJ2-5; CDR3 DNA: TGTGCCAGCAGGCCACAGGGGGCCAGCCAAGAGACCCAGTACTTC; CDR3 protein: CASRPQGASQETQYF
V gene: TRBV24-1; D gene: .; clone size: few; J gene: TRBJ1-1; CDR3 DNA: TGTGCCACCAGTGATTCATACAGGGCGCGAGCTTTCTTT; CDR3 protein: CATSDSYRARAFF
V gene: TRBV6-1; D gene: TRBD2; clone size: .; J gene: TRBJ2-5; CDR3 DNA: TGTGCCAGCAGTGAACTAGCGGGGTTAGAGACCCAGTACTTC; CDR3 protein: CASSELAGLETQYF
V gene: TRBV7-8; D gene: .; clone size: .; J gene: TRBJ1-2; CDR3 DNA: TGTGCCAGCAGCTTAGGGACAGCCCGAAAATCTAACCATGGCTACACCTTC; CDR3 protein: CASSLGTARKSNHGYTF
V gene: TRBV20-1; D gene: .; clone size: .; J gene: TRBJ2-7; CDR3 DNA: TGCAGTGCTAGCGGGACACCCCCCACTCCCTACGAGCAGTACTTC; CDR3 protein: CSASGTPPTPYEQYF
V gene: TRBV6-5; D gene: TRBD1; clone size: few; J gene: TRBJ2-7; CDR3 DNA: TGTGCCAGCAGTTCCGGACAGGGTGGAGGGTACGAGCAGTACTTC; CDR3 protein: CASSSGQGGGYEQYF
V gene: TRBV7-9; D gene: .; clone size: .; J gene: TRBJ1-5; CDR3 DNA: TGTGCCAGCAGCAAAGGACAGCTTAGCAGTCAGCCCCAGCATTTT; CDR3 protein: CASSKGQLSSQPQHF
V gene: TRBV5-4; D gene: TRBD1; clone size: .; J gene: TRBJ1-6; CDR3 DNA: TGTGCCAGCAGCCAGGGGTCGACAGGGGGAGGTTCACCCCTCCACTTT; CDR3 protein: CASSQGSTGGGSPLHF
V gene: TRBV28; D gene: TRBD1; clone size: .; J gene: TRBJ1-2; CDR3 DNA: TGTGCCATTAAACGGGACAGGCCAGACTATGGCTACACCTTC; CDR3 protein: CAIKRDRPDYGYTF
V gene: TRBV20-1; D gene: .; clone size: few; J gene: TRBJ2-7; CDR3 DNA: TGCAGTGCTACCGGACAGGGACTAACCTACGAGCAGTACTTC; CDR3 protein: CSATGQGLTYEQYF
V gene: TRBV9; D gene: .; clone size: .; J gene: TRBJ1-5; CDR3 DNA: TGTGCCAGCAGCGTAGCTCGGCCGGGTCACAATCAGCCCCAGCATTTT; CDR3 protein: CASSVARPGHNQPQHF
V gene: TRBV12-3/TRBV12-4; D gene: TRBD1; clone size: .; J gene: TRBJ2-7; CDR3 DNA: TGTGCCAGCAGTAAGGGGACAGACTACGAGCAGTACTTC; CDR3 protein: CASSKGTDYEQYF
V gene: TRBV28; D gene: .; clone size: few; J gene: TRBJ2-5; CDR3 DNA: TGTGCCAGCAGACCACAGGCGGCCGGCCAAGAGACCCAGTACTTC; CDR3 protein: CASRPQAAGQETQYF
V gene: TRBV7-2; D gene: .; clone size: medium-sized; J gene: TRBJ1-5; CDR3 DNA: TGTGCCAGCAGCGCGGTGGTTCGCGGTCAGCCCCAGCATTTT; CDR3 protein: CASSAVVRGQPQHF
V gene: TRBV12-3/TRBV12-4; D gene: TRBD1; clone size: few; J gene: TRBJ1-5; CDR3 DNA: TGTGCCAGCAGTACCGGGACAGGGTTTTCGAGGCCCCAGCATTTT; CDR3 protein: CASSTGTGFSRPQHF
V gene: TRBV6-1; D gene: .; clone size: few; J gene: TRBJ1-2; CDR3 DNA: TGTGCCAGCACCCTTCCCGGGCGCGGCTACACCTTC; CDR3 protein: CASTLPGRGYTF
V gene: TRBV7-9; D gene: .; clone size: .; J gene: TRBJ2-7; CDR3 DNA: TGTGCCAGCAGCGAAGTGGGGTCAAAGCAGTACTTC; CDR3 protein: CASSEVGSKQYF
V gene: TRBV20-1; D gene: TRBD2; clone size: few; J gene: TRBJ2-7; CDR3 DNA: TGCAGTGCCCAGGGACTAGCTCCCCACGAGCAGTACTTC; CDR3 protein: CSAQGLAPHEQYF
V gene: TRBV4-2; D gene: .; clone size: once; J gene: TRBJ2-5; CDR3 DNA: TGTGCCAGCAGCCAAATAGAGGGGCAAGAGACCCAGTACTTC; CDR3 protein: CASSQIEGQETQYF
V gene: TRBV19; D gene: .; clone size: .; J gene: TRBJ2-4; CDR3 DNA: TGTGCCAGTAGTATACGAGGCTTCGGGGCCAAAAACATTCAGTACTTC; CDR3 protein: CASSIRGFGAKNIQYF
V gene: TRBV6-5; D gene: .; clone size: few; J gene: TRBJ1-5; CDR3 DNA: TGTGCCAGCAGTTACCCGACGAAGGGGCAGCCCCAGCATTTT; CDR3 protein: CASSYPTKGQPQHF
V gene: TRBV2; D gene: TRBD1; clone size: .; J gene: TRBJ1-5; CDR3 DNA: TGTGCCAGCAGTAGGGACAGGGGCAATCAGCCCCAGCATTTT; CDR3 protein: CASSRDRGNQPQHF
V gene: TRBV7-2; D gene: .; clone size: few; J gene: TRBJ2-6; CDR3 DNA: TGTGCCAGCAGCTTAGCGTTTCGGTTCGGCTCACCATCTGGGGCCAACGTCCTGACTTTC; CDR3 protein: CASSLAFRFGSPSGANVLTF
V gene: TRBV27; D gene: .; clone size: .; J gene: TRBJ1-5; CDR3 DNA: TGTGCCAGCAGGGCCGGGCAAGGGGGGCCCCAGCATTTT; CDR3 protein: CASRAGQGGPQHF
V gene: TRBV11-3; D gene: .; clone size: .; J gene: TRBJ2-5; CDR3 DNA: TGTGCCAGCAGCAGAAGAGAGACCCAGTACTTC; CDR3 protein: CASSRRETQYF
V gene: TRBV4-2; D gene: .; clone size: .; J gene: TRBJ1-5; CDR3 DNA: TGTGCCAGCAGCCAACGGGTGGGGGGAGCAAATAGCAATCAGCCCCAGCATTTT; CDR3 protein: CASSQRVGGANSNQPQHF
V gene: TRBV2; D gene: TRBD2; clone size: .; J gene: TRBJ2-7; CDR3 DNA: TGTGCCAGCAACGGGGTAGCGGGTTGGGACGAGCAGTACTTC; CDR3 protein: CASNGVAGWDEQYF
V gene: TRBV20-1; D gene: .; clone size: .; J gene: TRBJ2-7; CDR3 DNA: TGCAGTGGAATAGCGGATTCCCTACGAGAGCAGTACTTC; CDR3 protein: CSGIADSLREQYF
V gene: TRBV5-4; D gene: TRBD2; clone size: medium-sized; J gene: TRBJ2-4; CDR3 DNA: TGTGCCAGTGGTATAGCGGGGAACAAAAACATTCAGTACTTC; CDR3 protein: CASGIAGNKNIQYF
V gene: TRBV28; D gene: TRBD2; clone size: .; J gene: TRBJ2-2; CDR3 DNA: TGTGCCAGCAGTCCGCCGGTAGCGGGCGTTGCCAACACCGGGGAGCTGTTTTTT; CDR3 protein: CASSPPVAGVANTGELFF
V gene: TRBV19; D gene: TRBD1; clone size: .; J gene: TRBJ2-2; CDR3 DNA: TGTGCCAGTAGTCCGGACAGGACGAACACCGGGGAGCTGTTTTTT; CDR3 protein: CASSPDRTNTGELFF
V gene: TRBV4-2; D gene: TRBD1; clone size: .; J gene: TRBJ1-2; CDR3 DNA: TGTGCCAGCAGCCGAACAGGGGAAGGAGGCTACACCTTC; CDR3 protein: CASSRTGEGGYTF
V gene: TRBV7-9; D gene: TRBD2; clone size: few; J gene: TRBJ2-2; CDR3 DNA: TGTGCCAGCAGCTCCCGAGGCGGGGGTTCCGGGGAGCTGTTTTTT; CDR3 protein: CASSSRGGGSGELFF
V gene: TRBV10-3; D gene: TRBD1; clone size: .; J gene: TRBJ2-7; CDR3 DNA: TGTGCCAGCAGTTACGGGCAGGGGGCCTACGAGCAGTACTTC; CDR3 protein: CASSYGQGAYEQYF
V gene: TRBV7-9; D gene: .; clone size: few; J gene: TRBJ1-2; CDR3 DNA: TGTGCCAGCAGCTTCAACCGGGACGGCTACACCTTC; CDR3 protein: CASSFNRDGYTF
V gene: TRBV11-3; D gene: .; clone size: .; J gene: TRBJ1-2; CDR3 DNA: TGTGCCAGCAGCTTAACCCCAGGGGATGGCTACACCTTC; CDR3 protein: CASSLTPGDGYTF
V gene: TRBV25-1; D gene: .; clone size: few; J gene: TRBJ1-2; CDR3 DNA: TGTGCCAGCAGTGAAAGGGCCCGCTTCTATGGCTACACCTTC; CDR3 protein: CASSERARFYGYTF
V gene: TRBV20-1; D gene: .; clone size: .; J gene: TRBJ2-7; CDR3 DNA: TGCAGTGCCACCGGGACAAATACCTACGAGCAGTACTTC; CDR3 protein: CSATGTNTYEQYF